One TCR beta chain is described in this entry. The sample originates from a study of T cell responses to AZD1222 COVID-19 vaccine. The CDR3 extends over 14 amino acids. Germline CDR1 reads LNHDA; CDR2 reads SQIVND (reference sequence). The V segment lost 7 bases and the J segment 6 bases; nucleotides outside the gene matches: 2. Generated by immunoSEQ multiplex PCR, the TCRdb table keeps only in-frame clones and is missing some. The profile covers roughly 80,000 clones, with 85% to 95% appearing a single time and 6.5% to 9.5% taken by the ten largest. The chain is built from TRBV19 and TRBJ2-2, with 13 bases matching TRBD2. This clonotype was obtained from an adult who received the AZD1222 COVID-19 vaccine. The sample was peripheral blood, taken 28 days after the second AZD1222 dose. This CDR3 is CASTGLAGSGELFF. CDR3 coding DNA: TGTGCCAGTACGGGACTAGCGGGATCCGGGGAGCTGTTTTTT.